This paragraph covers one TCR beta chain sequence. The antigen remains unidentified. This record comes from a study of OX40 agonist ivuxolimab in advanced cancers. Study results and limitations: Compared with others, partial responders at 0.1-3.0 mg/kg displayed clonal expansion among the lowest.

Assay: immunoSEQ multiplex PCR; the TCRdb copy retains only in-frame clones and omits some. This repertoire shows 15,000 to 20,000 clones, roughly 89% found once; its top ten account for approximately 70%. This CDR3 region has 16 residues. V was clipped by 3 bases and J by 1 base; unmatched bases: 9. Germline CDR1 MGHRA, CDR2 YSYEKL. The receptor was isolated from an adult with an advanced solid tumor such as melanoma, head and neck, liver or kidney cancer. V gene TRBV4-1 combines with J gene TRBJ2-7; 7 positions match TRBD2. The sample here was CD4+ or CD8+ T cells sorted from blood, taken in a trial of the OX40 agonist ivuxolimab. CDR3 DNA: TGCGCCAGCAGCCAGTCACCTACTAGCGCGTCCTACGAGCAGTACTTC. Protein sequence: CASSQSPTSASYEQYF.